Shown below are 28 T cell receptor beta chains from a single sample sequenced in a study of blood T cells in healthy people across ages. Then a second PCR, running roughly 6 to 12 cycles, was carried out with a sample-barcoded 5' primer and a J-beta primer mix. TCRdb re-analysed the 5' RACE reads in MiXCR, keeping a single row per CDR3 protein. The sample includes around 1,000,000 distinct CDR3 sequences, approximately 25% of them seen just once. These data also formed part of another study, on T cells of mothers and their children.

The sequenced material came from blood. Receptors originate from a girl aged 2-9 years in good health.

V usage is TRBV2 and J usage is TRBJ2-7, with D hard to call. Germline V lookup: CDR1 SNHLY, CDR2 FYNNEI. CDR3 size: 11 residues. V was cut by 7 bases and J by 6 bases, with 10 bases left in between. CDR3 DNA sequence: TGTGCCAGCAAGGTGCTTGGCGAGCAGTACTTC. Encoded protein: CASKVLGEQYF.

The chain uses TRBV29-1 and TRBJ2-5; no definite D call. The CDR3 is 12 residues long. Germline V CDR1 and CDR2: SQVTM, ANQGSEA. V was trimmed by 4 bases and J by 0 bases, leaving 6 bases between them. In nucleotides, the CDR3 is TGCAGCGTTGGTTCGAACCAAGAGACCCAGTACTTC. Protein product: CSVGSNQETQYF. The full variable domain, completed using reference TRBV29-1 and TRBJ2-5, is SAVISQKPSRDICQRGTSLTIQCQVDSQVTMMFWYRQQPGQSLTLIATANQGSEATYESGFVIDKFPISRPNLTFSTLTVSNMSPEDSSIYLCSVGSNQETQYFGPGTRLLVL.

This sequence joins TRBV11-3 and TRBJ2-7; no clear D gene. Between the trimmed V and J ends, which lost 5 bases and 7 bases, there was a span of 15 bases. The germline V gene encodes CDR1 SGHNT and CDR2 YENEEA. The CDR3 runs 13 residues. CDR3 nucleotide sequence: TGTGCCAGCAGCGGTGGACCCACCTTGGAGCAGTACTTC. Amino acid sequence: CASSGGPTLEQYF.

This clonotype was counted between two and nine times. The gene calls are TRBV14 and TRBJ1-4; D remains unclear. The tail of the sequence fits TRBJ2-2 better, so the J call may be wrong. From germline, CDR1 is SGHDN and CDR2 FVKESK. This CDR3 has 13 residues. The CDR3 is CASSRSQRGELFF. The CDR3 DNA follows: TGTGCCAGCAGCCGATCTCAACGCGGGGAGCTGTTTTTT.

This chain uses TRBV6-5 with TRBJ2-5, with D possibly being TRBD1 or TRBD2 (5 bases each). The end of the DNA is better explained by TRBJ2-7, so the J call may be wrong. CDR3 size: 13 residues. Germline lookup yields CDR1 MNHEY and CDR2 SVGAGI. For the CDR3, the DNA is TGTGCCAGCAGTTACGGGACCTTTTACGAGCAGTACTTC. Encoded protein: CASSYGTFYEQYF.

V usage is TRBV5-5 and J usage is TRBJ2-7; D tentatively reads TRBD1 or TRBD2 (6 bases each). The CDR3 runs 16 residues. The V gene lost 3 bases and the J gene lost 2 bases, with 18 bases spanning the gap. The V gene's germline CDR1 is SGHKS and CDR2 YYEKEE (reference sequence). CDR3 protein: CASSSGAGAGAYEQYF. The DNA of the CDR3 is TGTGCCAGCAGCTCGGGGGCAGGGGCAGGGGCCTACGAGCAGTACTTC. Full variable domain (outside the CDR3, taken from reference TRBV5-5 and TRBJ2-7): DAGVTQSPTHLIKTRGQQVTLRCSPISGHKSVSWYQQVLGQGPQFIFQYYEKEERGRGNFPDRFSARQFPNYSSELNVNALLLGDSALYLCASSSGAGAGAYEQYFGPGTRLTVT.

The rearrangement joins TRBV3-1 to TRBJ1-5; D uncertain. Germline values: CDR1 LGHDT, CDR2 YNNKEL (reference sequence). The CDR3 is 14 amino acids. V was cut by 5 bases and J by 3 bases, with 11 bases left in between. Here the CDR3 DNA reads TGTGCCAGCAGCAGCCAGGTGAACAATCAGCCCCAGCATTTT. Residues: CASSSQVNNQPQHF.

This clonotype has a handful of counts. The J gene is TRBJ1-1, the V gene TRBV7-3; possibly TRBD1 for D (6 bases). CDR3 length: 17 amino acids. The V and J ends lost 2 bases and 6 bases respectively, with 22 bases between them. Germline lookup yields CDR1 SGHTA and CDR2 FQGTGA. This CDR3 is CASSLGGRGRSISEAFF. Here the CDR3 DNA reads TGTGCCAGCAGCTTAGGGGGCAGGGGCCGATCCATCTCTGAAGCTTTCTTT.

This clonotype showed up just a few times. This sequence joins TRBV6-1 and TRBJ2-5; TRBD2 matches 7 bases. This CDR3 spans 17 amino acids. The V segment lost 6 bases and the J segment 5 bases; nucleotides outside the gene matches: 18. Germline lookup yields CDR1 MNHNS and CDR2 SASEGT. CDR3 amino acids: CASRNLGASGVWETQYF. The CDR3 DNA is TGTGCCAGCAGAAACCTCGGGGCTAGCGGCGTTTGGGAGACCCAGTACTTC.

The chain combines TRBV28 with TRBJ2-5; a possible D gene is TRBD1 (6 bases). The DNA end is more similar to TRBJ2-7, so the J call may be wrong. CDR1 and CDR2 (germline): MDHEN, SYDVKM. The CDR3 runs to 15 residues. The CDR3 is CASSHLRDTIYEQYF. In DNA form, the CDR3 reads TGTGCCAGCAGCCACCTCCGGGACACAATCTACGAGCAGTACTTC.

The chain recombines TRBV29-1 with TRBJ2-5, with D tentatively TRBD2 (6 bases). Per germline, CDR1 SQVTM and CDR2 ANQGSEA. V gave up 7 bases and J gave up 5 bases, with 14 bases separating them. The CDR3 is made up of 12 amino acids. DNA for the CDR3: TGCAGCGAATCTAGCGCCTTCGAGACCCAGTACTTC. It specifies CSESSAFETQYF.

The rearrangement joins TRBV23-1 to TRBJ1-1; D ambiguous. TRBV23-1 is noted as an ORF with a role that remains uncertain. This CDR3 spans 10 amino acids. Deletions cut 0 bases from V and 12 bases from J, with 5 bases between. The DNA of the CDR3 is TGCGCCAGCAGTCAATCGGGAACTTTCTTT. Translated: CASSQSGTFF.

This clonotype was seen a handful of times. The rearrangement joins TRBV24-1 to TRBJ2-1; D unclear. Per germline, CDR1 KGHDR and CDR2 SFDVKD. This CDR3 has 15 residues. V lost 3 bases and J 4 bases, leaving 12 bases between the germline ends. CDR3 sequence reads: CATSDETGLYNEQFF. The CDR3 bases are TGTGCCACCAGTGATGAGACGGGCTTATACAATGAGCAGTTCTTC.

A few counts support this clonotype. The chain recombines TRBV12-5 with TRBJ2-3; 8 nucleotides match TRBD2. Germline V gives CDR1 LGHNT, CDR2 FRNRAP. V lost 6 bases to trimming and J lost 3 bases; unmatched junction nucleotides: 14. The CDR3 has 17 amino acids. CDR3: CASGPRTSPDGTDTQYF. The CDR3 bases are TGTGCTAGTGGCCCAAGGACTAGCCCTGATGGAACAGATACGCAGTATTTT.

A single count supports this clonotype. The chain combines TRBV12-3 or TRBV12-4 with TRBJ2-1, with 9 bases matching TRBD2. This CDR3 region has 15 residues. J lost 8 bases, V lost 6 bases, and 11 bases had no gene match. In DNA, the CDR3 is TGTGCCAGCAGCCCTCGTGCGGGGGGGCGGTATGAGCAGTTCTTC. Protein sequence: CASSPRAGGRYEQFF.

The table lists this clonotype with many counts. DNA of the CDR3: TGCAGTGCCGCCCAAGAGACCCAGTACTTC. Encoded protein: CSAAQETQYF. V gene TRBV20-1 combines with J gene TRBJ2-5; D is uncertain. The germline CDR1 and CDR2 sequences are DFQATT and SNEGSKA (reference sequence). This CDR3 is 10 amino acids long. The V and J ends lost 6 bases and 1 base respectively, with 3 bases between them.

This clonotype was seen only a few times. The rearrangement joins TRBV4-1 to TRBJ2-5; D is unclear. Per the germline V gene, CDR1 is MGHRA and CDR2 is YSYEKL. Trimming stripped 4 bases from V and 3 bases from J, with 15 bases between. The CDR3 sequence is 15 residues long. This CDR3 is CASSPLALQEETQYF. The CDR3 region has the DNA TGCGCCAGCAGCCCGCTGGCTTTGCAGGAAGAGACCCAGTACTTC.

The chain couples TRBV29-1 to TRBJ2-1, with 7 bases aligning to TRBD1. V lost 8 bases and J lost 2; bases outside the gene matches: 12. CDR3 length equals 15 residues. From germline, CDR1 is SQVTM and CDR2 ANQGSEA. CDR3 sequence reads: CSSHLGQFTYNEQFF. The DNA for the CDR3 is TGCAGCAGCCACCTGGGACAGTTCACCTACAATGAGCAGTTCTTC.

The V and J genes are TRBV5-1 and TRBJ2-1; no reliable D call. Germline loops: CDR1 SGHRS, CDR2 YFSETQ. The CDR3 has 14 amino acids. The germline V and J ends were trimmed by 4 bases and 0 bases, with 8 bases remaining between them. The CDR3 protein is CASSGSYSYNEQFF. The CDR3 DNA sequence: TGCGCCAGCAGCGGGTCCTACTCCTACAATGAGCAGTTCTTC.

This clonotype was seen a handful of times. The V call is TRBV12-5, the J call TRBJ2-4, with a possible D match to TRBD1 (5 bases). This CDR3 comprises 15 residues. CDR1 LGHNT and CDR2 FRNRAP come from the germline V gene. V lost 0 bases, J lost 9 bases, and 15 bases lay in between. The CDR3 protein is CASGLVLGSTGIQYF. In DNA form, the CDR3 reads TGTGCTAGTGGTTTGGTACTGGGCAGTACAGGCATTCAGTACTTC.

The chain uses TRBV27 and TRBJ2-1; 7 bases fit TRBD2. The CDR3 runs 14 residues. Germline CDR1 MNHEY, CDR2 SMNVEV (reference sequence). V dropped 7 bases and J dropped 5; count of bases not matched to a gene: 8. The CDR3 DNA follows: TGTGCCAGCATTGCGGCGGGAGCGCACAATGAGCAGTTCTTC. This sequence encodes CASIAAGAHNEQFF.

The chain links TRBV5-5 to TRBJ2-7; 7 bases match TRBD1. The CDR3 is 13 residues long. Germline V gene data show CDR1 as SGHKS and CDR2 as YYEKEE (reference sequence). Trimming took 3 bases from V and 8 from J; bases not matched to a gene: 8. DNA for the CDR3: TGTGCCAGCAGCTGGTGGACAGGTAATAAGCAGTACTTC. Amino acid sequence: CASSWWTGNKQYF. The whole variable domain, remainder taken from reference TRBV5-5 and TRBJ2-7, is DAGVTQSPTHLIKTRGQQVTLRCSPISGHKSVSWYQQVLGQGPQFIFQYYEKEERGRGNFPDRFSARQFPNYSSELNVNALLLGDSALYLCASSWWTGNKQYFGPGTRLTVT.

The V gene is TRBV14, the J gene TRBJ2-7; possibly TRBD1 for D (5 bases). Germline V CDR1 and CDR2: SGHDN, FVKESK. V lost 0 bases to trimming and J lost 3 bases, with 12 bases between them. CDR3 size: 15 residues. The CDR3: CASSQETVFHYEQYF. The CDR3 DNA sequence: TGTGCCAGCAGCCAAGAGACAGTATTCCACTACGAGCAGTACTTC.

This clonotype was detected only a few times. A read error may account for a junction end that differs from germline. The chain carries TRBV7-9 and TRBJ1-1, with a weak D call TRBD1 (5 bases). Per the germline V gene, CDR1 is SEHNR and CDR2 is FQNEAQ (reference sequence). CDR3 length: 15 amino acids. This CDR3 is CASSFGGAMNTGAFF. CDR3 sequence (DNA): TGTGCCAGCAGCTTTGGTGGGGCCATGAACACTGGAGCTTTCTTT.

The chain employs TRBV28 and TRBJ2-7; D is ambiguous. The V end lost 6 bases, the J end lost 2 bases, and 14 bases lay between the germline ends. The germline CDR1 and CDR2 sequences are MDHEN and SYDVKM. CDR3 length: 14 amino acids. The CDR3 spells CASSHELTTYEQYF. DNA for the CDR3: TGTGCCAGCAGCCATGAATTAACTACCTACGAGCAGTACTTC.

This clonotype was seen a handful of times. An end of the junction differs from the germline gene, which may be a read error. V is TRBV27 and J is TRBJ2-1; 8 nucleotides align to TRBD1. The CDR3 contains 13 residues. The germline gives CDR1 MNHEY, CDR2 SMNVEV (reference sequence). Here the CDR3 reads CASSWDRSLWGHF. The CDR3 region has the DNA TGTGCCAGCAGTTGGGACAGGTCTTTGTGGGGTCATTTC.

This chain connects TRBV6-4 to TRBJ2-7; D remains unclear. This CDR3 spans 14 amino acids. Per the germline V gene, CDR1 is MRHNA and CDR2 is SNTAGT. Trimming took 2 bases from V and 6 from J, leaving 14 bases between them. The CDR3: CASSDPNIGSEQYF. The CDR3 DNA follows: TGTGCCAGCAGTGACCCTAATATTGGCTCCGAGCAGTACTTC.

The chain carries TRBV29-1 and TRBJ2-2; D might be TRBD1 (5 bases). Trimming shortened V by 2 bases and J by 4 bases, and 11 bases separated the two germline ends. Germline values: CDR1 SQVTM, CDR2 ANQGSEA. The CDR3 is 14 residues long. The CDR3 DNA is TGCAGCGTTGAACAGGGCTTCGGCACCGGGGAGCTGTTTTTT. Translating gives CSVEQGFGTGELFF.